The 25 T cell receptor beta chains below all came from one sample that was sequenced in a study of chemoradiotherapy in HPV16-positive cancers (dated by TCRdb to 2021 to 2024). Libraries were made using the immunoSEQ multiplex PCR assay. In TCRdb, the immuneACCESS table is reduced to in-frame sequences with V and J assigned. These tables do not hold every clone; where another copy was compared, an unresolved V gene accounts for under half, and the others remain unexplained. A total of fewer than 25,000 clones appear in this sample, over 60% of them only once. The ten top clones hold roughly 2.5% of the sample. Sampling was carried out from a patient who underwent chemoradiotherapy. The receptor set was obtained from a human donor with HPV-associated anogenital cancer.

The rearrangement links TRBV7-9 to TRBJ1-1; no reliable D call. CDR3 length: 12 residues. Per the germline V gene, CDR1 is SEHNR and CDR2 is FQNEAQ (reference sequence). The V gene lost 3 bases and the J gene lost 8 bases, with 10 bases spanning the gap. CDR3 coding DNA: TGTGCCAGCAGCTTCCTGACGGACGAAGCTTTCTTT. This codes for CASSFLTDEAFF.

This clone was seen more than once but under ten times. This chain connects TRBV28 to TRBJ1-3; D unresolved. From germline, CDR1 is MDHEN and CDR2 SYDVKM. The CDR3 contains 12 residues. Trimming removed 3 bases at V and 4 bases at J, with 4 bases between. Here the CDR3 DNA reads TGTGCCAGCAGTTTGATAGGAAACACCATATATTTT. Its translation is CASSLIGNTIYF.

V gene TRBV30 combines with J gene TRBJ1-5; perhaps TRBD1 as D (6 bases). CDR1 GTSNPN and CDR2 SVGIG come from the germline V gene (reference sequence). V was clipped by 1 base and J by 3 bases, with 10 bases between them. This CDR3 has 14 residues. Here the CDR3 reads CAWSEQGFNQPQHF. Here the CDR3 DNA reads TGTGCCTGGAGTGAACAGGGCTTCAATCAGCCCCAGCATTTT.

Comment on this clone: Germline and junction disagree at one end, which may indicate a read error. The V gene is TRBV5-8, the J gene TRBJ2-2; D is uncertain. In germline, CDR1 is SGHTS, CDR2 YDEGEE. CDR3 size: 13 residues. The CDR3 loop reads CASTLLGIGELFF. CDR3 in DNA: TGTGCCAGCACCTTGCTAGGGATCGGGGAGCTGTTTTTT.

This sequence joins TRBV7-8 and TRBJ2-2; TRBD1 matches at 8 bases. The V gene end was trimmed by 6 bases and the J gene end by 1 base; junction bases not matched to a gene: 13. Germline CDR1 SGHVS, CDR2 FQNEAQ. This CDR3 spans 18 amino acids. This CDR3 reads CASRGESKGQVNTGELFF. The DNA for the CDR3 is TGTGCCAGCAGAGGAGAATCGAAGGGACAGGTGAACACCGGGGAGCTGTTTTTT.

The chain combines TRBV7-2 with TRBJ2-1, with D possibly TRBD2 on 7 matching bases. CDR3 length equals 15 residues. Germline values: CDR1 SGHTA, CDR2 FQGNSA. The V end was cut by 3 bases, the J end by 5 bases, with 14 bases between. Written as DNA, the CDR3 is TGTGCCAGCAGCTTGGTAGGGGGGGCGGACAATGAGCAGTTCTTC. Translated: CASSLVGGADNEQFF. Based on the CDR3 plus reference TRBV7-2 and TRBJ2-1, the full variable domain is GAGVSQSPSNKVTEKGKDVELRCDPISGHTALYWYRQSLGQGLEFLIYFQGNSAPDKSGLPSDRFSAERTGGSVSTLTIQRTQQEDSAVYLCASSLVGGADNEQFFGPGTRLTVL.

This chain joins TRBV29-1 and TRBJ2-7, with unresolved D. Trimming left V 2 bases short and J 5 bases short, with 10 bases between. Germline-derived CDR1 and CDR2 are SQVTM and ANQGSEA. This CDR3 contains 12 residues. The CDR3 protein is CSVESGGDEQYF. In nucleotides, the CDR3 is TGCAGCGTTGAATCGGGTGGCGACGAGCAGTACTTC.

The genes are TRBV6-1 and TRBJ2-5; 7 bases are a match to TRBD1. Unmatched junction bases numbered 12, after V lost 3 bases and J lost 2 bases. The CDR3 is 17 amino acids. Germline lookup yields CDR1 MNHNS and CDR2 SASEGT. CDR3 in amino acids: CASSDPSAFRGQETQYF. CDR3 coding DNA: TGTGCCAGCAGTGACCCCAGCGCGTTCAGGGGGCAAGAGACCCAGTACTTC.

The chain couples TRBV11-1 to TRBJ2-3, with D uncertain. V gave up 3 bases and J gave up 6 bases, with 10 bases separating them. The CDR3 totals 13 residues. Germline V CDR1 and CDR2: SGHAT, FQDESV (reference sequence). The CDR3 DNA reads TGTGCCAGCAGCTTCCCGACTGGGGATACGCAGTATTTT. This translates into CASSFPTGDTQYF.

This clone has more than one count but fewer than ten. The rearrangement links TRBV6-1 to TRBJ2-1, with 8 nucleotides matching TRBD1. V shed 6 bases and J 9 bases; nucleotides not matched to a gene: 7. There are 13 residues in the CDR3. Germline V gene lookup returns CDR1 MNHNS and CDR2 SASEGT. The CDR3 is CASRTAGGGEQFF. The DNA of the CDR3 is TGTGCCAGCAGGACCGCAGGGGGCGGTGAGCAGTTCTTC.

The chain recombines TRBV4-2 with TRBJ2-3; 9 bases fit TRBD2. The length of the CDR3 is 16 residues. Germline trimming cut 0 bases from V and 1 base from J; bases unmatched to any gene: 2. Germline CDR1 is LGHNA and CDR2 is YNFKEQ. The CDR3 loop is CASSQERTSGTDTQYF. CDR3 sequence (DNA): TGTGCCAGCAGCCAAGAGAGGACTAGCGGCACAGATACGCAGTATTTT.

The rearrangement links TRBV5-1 to TRBJ2-2, with 9 positions matching TRBD1. The CDR3 is 14 amino acids. J lost 10 bases, V lost 7 bases, and 11 bases had no gene match. The germline V gene has CDR1 SGHRS and CDR2 YFSETQ. The DNA for the CDR3 is TGCGCCAGCGGACGGACAGGGGCCACCTCGGAGCTGTTTTTT. Translation: CASGRTGATSELFF.

This clone was recorded a few times. This chain connects TRBV2 to TRBJ2-6; perhaps TRBD1 as D (5 bases). V was trimmed by 1 base and J by 3 bases, leaving 13 bases between them. The length of the CDR3 is 17 residues. Germline CDR1 is SNHLY and CDR2 is FYNNEI. CDR3 region: CASSEGGRRSGANVLTF. The CDR3 coding sequence is TGTGCCAGCAGTGAAGGGGGCCGTCGTAGTGGGGCCAACGTCCTGACTTTC.

The V call is TRBV5-6, the J call TRBJ2-7, with a weak D call TRBD1 (5 bases). The CDR3 has 14 residues. Germline assignment: CDR1 SGHDT and CDR2 YYEEEE. V dropped 0 bases and J dropped 3 bases, with 10 bases sitting between them. Written as DNA, the CDR3 is TGTGCCAGCAGCTTGGGGCAGGGTGTCTACGAGCAGTACTTC. It encodes CASSLGQGVYEQYF.

The J gene is TRBJ2-3, the V gene TRBV28; 9 positions agree with TRBD1. Germline V lookup: CDR1 MDHEN, CDR2 SYDVKM. There are 13 residues in the CDR3. J was trimmed by 2 bases and V by 8 bases; bases with no gene match: 2. The CDR3 protein is CASRDRDTDTQYF. The CDR3, as DNA: TGTGCCAGCCGGGACAGGGACACAGATACGCAGTATTTT.

The rearrangement uses TRBV28 and TRBJ2-7; TRBD2 might be the D (6 bases). V lost 3 bases and J 7 bases, leaving 13 bases between the germline ends. This CDR3 contains 13 residues. Germline CDR1 and CDR2: MDHEN and SYDVKM. CDR3 DNA sequence: TGTGCCAGCAGTTTGATCGGGGCGGGGGAGCAGTACTTC. Translation gives CASSLIGAGEQYF.

The rearrangement uses TRBV19 and TRBJ1-5, with 9 bases identical to TRBD1. The V gene end was trimmed by 10 bases and the J gene end by 4 bases; junction bases not matched to a gene: 5. The CDR3 extends over 13 amino acids. CDR1 is LNHDA, CDR2 SQIVND, per germline (reference sequence). CDR3 sequence: CATGTGRNQPQHF. The CDR3 DNA reads TGTGCCACGGGGACAGGGAGGAATCAGCCCCAGCATTTT. Based on the CDR3 plus reference TRBV19 and TRBJ1-5, the full variable domain is DGGITQSPKYLFRKEGQNVTLSCEQNLNHDAMYWYRQDPGQGLRLIYYSQIVNDFQKGDIAEGYSVSREKKESFPLTVTSAQKNPTAFYLCATGTGRNQPQHFGDGTRLSIL.

The V call is TRBV7-2, the J call TRBJ2-5; tentatively, D is TRBD1 (7 bases). This CDR3 region has 15 residues. Germline loops: CDR1 SGHTA, CDR2 FQGNSA. V gave up 5 bases and J gave up 6 bases, with 19 bases separating them. This CDR3 reads CASSQGGSRRKTQYF. As DNA, the CDR3 is TGTGCCAGCAGCCAGGGGGGCAGCCGGAGGAAGACCCAGTACTTC.

J is TRBJ2-4 and V is TRBV10-1, with TRBD2 identical over 7 bases. The junction had 2 bases not matched to a gene; V was cut back by 3 bases and J by 0 bases. Per the germline V gene, CDR1 is WNHNN and CDR2 is SYGVQD (reference sequence). The CDR3 is 15 residues long. The CDR3 reads CASSDRGEAKNIQYF. The CDR3 DNA follows: TGCGCCAGCAGTGACCGGGGGGAAGCCAAAAACATTCAGTACTTC.

The chain uses TRBV28 and TRBJ1-2; D gene ambiguous. Deletions cut 6 bases from V and 3 bases from J, with 8 bases between. Germline loops: CDR1 MDHEN, CDR2 SYDVKM. The CDR3 totals 12 residues. Written as DNA, the CDR3 is TGTGCCAGCAGGCAGTCGGACTATGGCTACACCTTC. Protein sequence: CASRQSDYGYTF.

The genes are TRBV28 and TRBJ1-5, with D maybe TRBD1 (6 bases). V gave up 2 bases and J gave up 6 bases, with 14 bases separating them. Per germline, CDR1 MDHEN and CDR2 SYDVKM. The CDR3 is made up of 15 amino acids. CDR3 nucleotide sequence: TGTGCCAGCAGTTTAGATCGGGGGGCAAGTCAGCCCCAGCATTTT. It is translated as CASSLDRGASQPQHF.

This chain joins TRBV9 and TRBJ2-7; D is perhaps TRBD1 (6 bases). V gave up 0 bases and J gave up 3 bases, with 10 bases separating them. The germline V gene has CDR1 SGDLS and CDR2 YYNGEE. The CDR3 is 14 residues long. The CDR3 DNA reads as TGTGCCAGCAGCGTAGGGCAGGGGAACTACGAGCAGTACTTC. This gives the protein CASSVGQGNYEQYF.

The chain couples TRBV5-8 to TRBJ2-5; TRBD1 aligns across 7 bases. The CDR3 spans 13 residues. J lost 4 bases, V lost 4 bases, and 4 bases had no gene match. Looked up from germline, CDR1 is SGHTS and CDR2 is YDEGEE. The CDR3 loop is CASSPGTAETQYF. CDR3 nucleotides: TGTGCCAGCAGCCCCGGGACAGCAGAGACCCAGTACTTC.

The CDR3 region has the DNA TGCGCCAGCAGCTTCTGGACAGGGGAGAGCTCCTACGAGCAGTACTTC. Translated, it gives CASSFWTGESSYEQYF. The chain has TRBV5-1 and TRBJ2-7; TRBD1 agrees at 9 bases. The V and J ends lost 2 bases and 0 bases, in that order; junction bases with no gene match: 6. CDR3 length: 16 amino acids. Germline V CDR1 and CDR2: SGHRS, YFSETQ. The complete variable domain, with remaining parts taken from reference TRBV5-1 and TRBJ2-7, reads KAGVTQTPRYLIKTRGQQVTLSCSPISGHRSVSWYQQTPGQGLQFLFEYFSETQRNKGNFPGRFSGRQFSNSRSEMNVSTLELGDSALYLCASSFWTGESSYEQYFGPGTRLTVT.

The chain uses TRBV5-1 and TRBJ1-1, with D maybe TRBD1 (5 bases). Germline V gene sequence: CDR1 SGHRS, CDR2 YFSETQ. CDR3 length: 14 residues. Trimming cost V 2 bases and J 2 bases, with 10 bases left between them. The CDR3 DNA reads as TGCGCCAGCAGCTTAGGGACGGGTAACACTGAAGCTTTCTTT. It codes for CASSLGTGNTEAFF.